This is a list of T cell receptor beta chains from one sample in a study of early T cells in non-severe SARS-CoV-2 infection. TCRdb passed the 5' RACE reads through MiXCR, listing each CDR3 protein once. In the table there are 53,000 or so distinct CDR3 sequences, around 10% of which are singletons. What was sequenced was whole blood. The receptors stem from an adult who was a healthcare worker with PCR-confirmed SARS-CoV-2 infection or an uninfected control (not recorded which). Each CDR3 is given with its conserved first and last residue. Each record gives: clone size, V gene, D gene, J gene, CDR3 protein, CDR3 DNA. The D gene is left open where the match is weak. The size of a clone is reported for some rows only, either as once, few or many, or as a class for expanded clones.

abundance: NA; v_gene: TRBV20-1; d_gene: NA; j_gene: TRBJ1-1; CDR3aa: CSARPGDRNTEAFF; CDR3nt: TGCAGTGCTAGACCAGGGGATAGGAACACTGAAGCTTTCTTT
abundance: many; v_gene: TRBV6-1; d_gene: NA; j_gene: TRBJ2-3; CDR3aa: CASSVLTTDTQYF; CDR3nt: TGTGCCAGCAGTGTACTAACCACAGATACGCAGTATTTT
abundance: NA; v_gene: TRBV27; d_gene: NA; j_gene: TRBJ2-3; CDR3aa: CASSWAGGATDTQYF; CDR3nt: TGTGCCAGCAGTTGGGCTGGGGGGGCTACAGATACGCAGTATTTT
abundance: many; v_gene: TRBV29-1; d_gene: TRBD1; j_gene: TRBJ1-2; CDR3aa: CSVSRTGQGNYGYTF; CDR3nt: TGCAGCGTTTCGAGGACAGGGCAGGGGAACTATGGCTACACCTTC
abundance: NA; v_gene: TRBV29-1; d_gene: TRBD1; j_gene: TRBJ1-1; CDR3aa: CSVISGQGALDTEAFF; CDR3nt: TGCAGCGTGATATCGGGACAGGGGGCTCTGGACACTGAAGCTTTCTTT
abundance: NA; v_gene: TRBV6-1; d_gene: NA; j_gene: TRBJ2-7; CDR3aa: CASSVSSRDPRYEQYF; CDR3nt: TGTGCCAGCAGTGTAAGTTCGCGGGATCCGCGGTACGAGCAGTACTTC
abundance: many; v_gene: TRBV6-1; d_gene: NA; j_gene: TRBJ2-5; CDR3aa: CATAGVGETQYF; CDR3nt: TGTGCCACCGCCGGCGTGGGGGAGACCCAGTACTTC
abundance: few; v_gene: TRBV29-1; d_gene: NA; j_gene: TRBJ2-7; CDR3aa: CSVAWRGSKAYEQYF; CDR3nt: TGCAGCGTTGCGTGGAGAGGGAGTAAAGCCTACGAGCAGTACTTC
abundance: many; v_gene: TRBV28; d_gene: TRBD1; j_gene: TRBJ2-7; CDR3aa: CASSLRTGGFGQYF; CDR3nt: TGTGCCAGCAGCCTTCGGACAGGGGGCTTCGGGCAGTACTTC
abundance: few; v_gene: TRBV2; d_gene: TRBD1; j_gene: TRBJ1-5; CDR3aa: CASRQGTNQPQHF; CDR3nt: TGTGCCAGCAGACAGGGGACGAATCAGCCCCAGCATTTT
abundance: many; v_gene: TRBV12-3/TRBV12-4; d_gene: NA; j_gene: TRBJ1-2; CDR3aa: CASLGPGDYGYTF; CDR3nt: TGTGCCAGCTTGGGACCCGGAGACTATGGCTACACCTTC
abundance: NA; v_gene: TRBV5-8; d_gene: NA; j_gene: TRBJ1-1; CDR3aa: CASMRGEASF; CDR3nt: TGTGCCAGCATGCGGGGTGAAGCTTCCTTT
abundance: NA; v_gene: TRBV27; d_gene: NA; j_gene: TRBJ2-7; CDR3aa: CASSLGFTNEQYF; CDR3nt: TGTGCCAGCAGTTTGGGCTTCACTAACGAGCAGTACTTC
abundance: NA; v_gene: TRBV10-3; d_gene: NA; j_gene: TRBJ2-3; CDR3aa: CAISESAGLTQYF; CDR3nt: TGTGCCATCAGTGAGTCGGCAGGCCTTACGCAGTATTTT
abundance: NA; v_gene: TRBV29-1; d_gene: TRBD2; j_gene: TRBJ2-7; CDR3aa: CSVGLAYEQYF; CDR3nt: TGCAGCGTTGGACTAGCTTACGAGCAGTACTTC
abundance: many; v_gene: TRBV5-4; d_gene: NA; j_gene: TRBJ1-1; CDR3aa: CASSSTLLGNTEAFF; CDR3nt: TGTGCCAGCAGCTCTACCCTTTTGGGCAACACTGAAGCTTTCTTT
abundance: many; v_gene: TRBV12-5; d_gene: NA; j_gene: TRBJ2-3; CDR3aa: CASGPPVSRTDTQYF; CDR3nt: TGTGCTAGTGGTCCTCCCGTGAGTAGGACAGATACGCAGTATTTT
abundance: NA; v_gene: TRBV12-3/TRBV12-4; d_gene: TRBD1; j_gene: TRBJ1-1; CDR3aa: CASSTRPQGTEAFF; CDR3nt: TGTGCCAGCAGTACCCGTCCACAGGGGACTGAAGCTTTCTTT
abundance: many; v_gene: TRBV30; d_gene: NA; j_gene: TRBJ1-1; CDR3aa: CAWSTGIGDTEAFF; CDR3nt: TGTGCCTGGAGTACAGGGATCGGGGACACTGAAGCTTTCTTT
abundance: few; v_gene: TRBV7-9; d_gene: NA; j_gene: TRBJ2-4; CDR3aa: CASSQSFSQGTKNIQYF; CDR3nt: TGTGCCAGCAGCCAAAGTTTTAGCCAGGGGACCAAAAACATTCAGTACTTC
abundance: NA; v_gene: TRBV20-1; d_gene: NA; j_gene: TRBJ2-7; CDR3aa: CSARAYEGTPYEQYF; CDR3nt: TGCAGTGCTAGAGCCTACGAGGGAACCCCCTACGAGCAGTACTTC
abundance: many; v_gene: TRBV3-1; d_gene: NA; j_gene: TRBJ1-4; CDR3aa: CASSTPGGGGLNEKLFF; CDR3nt: TGTGCCAGCAGCACCCCAGGCGGAGGGGGTCTTAATGAAAAACTGTTTTTT